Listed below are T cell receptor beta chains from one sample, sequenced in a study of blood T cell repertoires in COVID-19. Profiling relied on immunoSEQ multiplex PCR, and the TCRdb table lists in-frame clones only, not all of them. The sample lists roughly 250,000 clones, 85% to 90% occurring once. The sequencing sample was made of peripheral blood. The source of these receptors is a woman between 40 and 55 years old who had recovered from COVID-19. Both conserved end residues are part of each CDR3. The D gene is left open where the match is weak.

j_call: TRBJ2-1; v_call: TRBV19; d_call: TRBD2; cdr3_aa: CASSIGASGPLDEQFF
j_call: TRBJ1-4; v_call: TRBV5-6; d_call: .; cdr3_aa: CASSLGARVETNEKLFF
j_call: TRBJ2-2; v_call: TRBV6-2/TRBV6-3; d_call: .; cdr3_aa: CASSPTANTGELFF
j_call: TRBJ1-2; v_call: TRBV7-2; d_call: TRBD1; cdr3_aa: CASRPTGGGYTF
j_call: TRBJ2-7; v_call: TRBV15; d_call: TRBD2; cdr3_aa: CATTRGGVEQYF
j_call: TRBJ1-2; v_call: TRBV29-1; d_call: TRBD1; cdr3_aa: CSDRRQGTYGYTF
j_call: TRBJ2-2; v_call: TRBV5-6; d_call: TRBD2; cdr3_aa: CASSLLLLAANTGELFF
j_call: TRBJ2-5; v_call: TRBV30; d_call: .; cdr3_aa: CAWSVRVGETQYF
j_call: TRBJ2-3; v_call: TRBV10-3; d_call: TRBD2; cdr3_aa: CAISDGGLAGGDTQYF
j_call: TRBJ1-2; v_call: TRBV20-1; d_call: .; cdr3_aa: CSATDGGGYTF
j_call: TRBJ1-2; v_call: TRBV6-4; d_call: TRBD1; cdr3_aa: CASSPSGQGPWGYTF
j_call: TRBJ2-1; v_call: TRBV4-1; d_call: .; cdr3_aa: CASSPVARSYNEQFF
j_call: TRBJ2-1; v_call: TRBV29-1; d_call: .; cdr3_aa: CSVGRGSSYNEQFF
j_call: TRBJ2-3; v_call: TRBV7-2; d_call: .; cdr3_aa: CASSLAGRDTDTQYF
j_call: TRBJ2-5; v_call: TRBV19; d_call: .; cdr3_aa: CASSTPTGAGRETQYF
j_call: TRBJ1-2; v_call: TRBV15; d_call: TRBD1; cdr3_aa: CATSTRDREGYTF
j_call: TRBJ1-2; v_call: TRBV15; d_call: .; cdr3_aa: CATSRAGLEQAAGYTF
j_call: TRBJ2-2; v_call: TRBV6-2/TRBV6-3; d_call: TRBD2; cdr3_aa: CASSRGWRERRTGELFF
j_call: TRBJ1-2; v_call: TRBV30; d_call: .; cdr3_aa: CAWSLRDTYGYTF
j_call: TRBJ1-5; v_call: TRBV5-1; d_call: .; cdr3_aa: CASSLEGFGNQPQHF
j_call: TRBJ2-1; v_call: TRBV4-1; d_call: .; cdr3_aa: CASISGSEQFF
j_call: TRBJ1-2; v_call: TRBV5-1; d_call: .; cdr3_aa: CASSLVAGVYGYTF
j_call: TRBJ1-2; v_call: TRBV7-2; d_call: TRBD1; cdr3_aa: CASSLGGQGGGRGYTF
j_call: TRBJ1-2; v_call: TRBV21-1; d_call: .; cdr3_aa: CASSLWGRGYGYTF
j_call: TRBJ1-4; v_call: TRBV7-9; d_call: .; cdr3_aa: CASSTTGSAAEKLFF